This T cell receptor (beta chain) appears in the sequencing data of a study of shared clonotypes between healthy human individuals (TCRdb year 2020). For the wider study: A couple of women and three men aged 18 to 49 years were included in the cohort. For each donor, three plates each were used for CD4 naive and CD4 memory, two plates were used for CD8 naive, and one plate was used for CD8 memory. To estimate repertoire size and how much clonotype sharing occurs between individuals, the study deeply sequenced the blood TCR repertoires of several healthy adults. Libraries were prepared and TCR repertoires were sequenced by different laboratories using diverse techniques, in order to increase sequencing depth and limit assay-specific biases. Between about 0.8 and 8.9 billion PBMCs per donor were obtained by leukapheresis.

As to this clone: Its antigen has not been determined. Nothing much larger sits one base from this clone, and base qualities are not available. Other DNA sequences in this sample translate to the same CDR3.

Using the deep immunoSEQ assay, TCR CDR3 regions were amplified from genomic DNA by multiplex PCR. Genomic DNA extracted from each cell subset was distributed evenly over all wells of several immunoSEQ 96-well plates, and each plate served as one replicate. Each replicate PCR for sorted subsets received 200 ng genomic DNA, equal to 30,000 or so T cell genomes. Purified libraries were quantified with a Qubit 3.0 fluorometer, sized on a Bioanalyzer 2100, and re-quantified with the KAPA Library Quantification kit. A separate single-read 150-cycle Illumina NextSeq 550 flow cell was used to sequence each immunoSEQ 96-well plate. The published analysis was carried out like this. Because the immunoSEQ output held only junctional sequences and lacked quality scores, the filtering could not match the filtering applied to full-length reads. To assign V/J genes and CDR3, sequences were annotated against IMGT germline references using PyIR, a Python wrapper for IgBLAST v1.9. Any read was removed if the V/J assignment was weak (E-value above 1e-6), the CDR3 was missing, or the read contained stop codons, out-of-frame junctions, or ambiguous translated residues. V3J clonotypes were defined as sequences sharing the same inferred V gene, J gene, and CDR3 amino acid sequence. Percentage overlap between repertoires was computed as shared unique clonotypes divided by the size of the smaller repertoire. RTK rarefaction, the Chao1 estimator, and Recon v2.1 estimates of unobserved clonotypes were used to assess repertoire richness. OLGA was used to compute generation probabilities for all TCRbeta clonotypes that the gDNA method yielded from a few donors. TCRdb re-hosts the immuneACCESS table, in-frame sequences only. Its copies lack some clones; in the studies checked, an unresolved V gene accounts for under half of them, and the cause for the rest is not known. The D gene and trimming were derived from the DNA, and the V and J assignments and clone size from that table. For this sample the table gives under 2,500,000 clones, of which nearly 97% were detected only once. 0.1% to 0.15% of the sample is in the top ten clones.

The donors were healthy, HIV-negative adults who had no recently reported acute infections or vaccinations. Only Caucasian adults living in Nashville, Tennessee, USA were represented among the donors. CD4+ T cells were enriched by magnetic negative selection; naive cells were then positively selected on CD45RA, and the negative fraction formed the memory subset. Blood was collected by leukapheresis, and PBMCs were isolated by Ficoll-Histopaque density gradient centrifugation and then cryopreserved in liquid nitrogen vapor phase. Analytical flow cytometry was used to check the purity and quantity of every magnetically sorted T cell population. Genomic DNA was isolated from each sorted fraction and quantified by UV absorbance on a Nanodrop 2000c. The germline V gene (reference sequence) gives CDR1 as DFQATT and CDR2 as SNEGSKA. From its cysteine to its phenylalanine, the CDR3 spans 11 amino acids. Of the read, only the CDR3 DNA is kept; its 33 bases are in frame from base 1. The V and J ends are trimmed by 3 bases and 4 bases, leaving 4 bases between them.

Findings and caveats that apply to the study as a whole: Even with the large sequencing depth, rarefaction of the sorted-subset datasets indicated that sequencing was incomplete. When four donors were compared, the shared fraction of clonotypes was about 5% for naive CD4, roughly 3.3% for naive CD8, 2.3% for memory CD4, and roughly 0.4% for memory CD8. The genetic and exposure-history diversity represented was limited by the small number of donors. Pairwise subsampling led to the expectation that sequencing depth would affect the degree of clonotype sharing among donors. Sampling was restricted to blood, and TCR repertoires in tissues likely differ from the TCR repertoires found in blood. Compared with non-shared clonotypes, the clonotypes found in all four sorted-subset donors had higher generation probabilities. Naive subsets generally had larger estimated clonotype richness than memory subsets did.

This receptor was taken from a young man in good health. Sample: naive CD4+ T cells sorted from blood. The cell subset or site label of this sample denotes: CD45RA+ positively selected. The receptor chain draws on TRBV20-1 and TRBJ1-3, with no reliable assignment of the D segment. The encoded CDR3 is CSASRGNTIYF. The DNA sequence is TGCAGTGCTAGTCGAGGAAACACCATATATTTT.